The table lists the clone carrying this TCR beta chain with many counts. Its antigen remains unidentified. The source of the sample is a study of T cells in Graves' hyperthyroidism and ophthalmopathy. Germline V lookup: CDR1 SGHAT, CDR2 FQNNGV. The CDR3 sequence is 15 residues long. V lost 0 bases, J lost 4 bases, and 12 bases lay in between. Amplification of TCR beta CDR3 regions used RNA as the template. The TCR CDR3 was amplified in a first-round RT-PCR using the HTBI primer set. TCRdb reanalysed the multiplex PCR reads using MiXCR and keeps one entry per CDR3 protein. The sample lists about 480,000 distinct CDR3 sequences, about an eighth occurring once. No progression to ophthalmopathy during 18 months of follow-up defined stable disease. The source of the PBMCs was 10 ml of fresh peripheral blood. Study-wide results and caveats: From stable hyperthyroidism, ophthalmopathy was separated by a 13 V-J model.

This sequence originates from a woman under 30 with Graves' hyperthyroidism. Material: blood. The chain links TRBV11-2 to TRBJ2-5; no clear D gene. The CDR3 here is CASSLDQLGSETQYF. For the CDR3, the DNA is TGTGCCAGCAGCTTAGATCAGTTGGGTTCAGAGACCCAGTACTTC.